A single sample is the source of the 3 T cell receptor beta chains below, sequenced in a study of response to subunit inactivated influenza vaccine. TCRdb called the RT-PCR reads again in MiXCR, with one record for every CDR3 protein. The repertoire holds around 500,000 distinct CDR3 sequences, approximately 10% seen once, with less than 15% in the top ten. The sample here was PBMCs from blood, taken roughly 6 weeks after vaccination. The receptors come from a man over 45 who received an inactivated influenza vaccine.

This clonotype was seen ten or more times. This chain's CDR3 is CSAIPGTDNEQFF. The CDR3 region has the DNA TGCAGTGCTATACCCGGGACGGACAATGAGCAGTTCTTC. The chain employs TRBV20-1 and TRBJ2-1, with D perhaps matching TRBD1 or TRBD2 (5 bases each). This CDR3 region has 13 residues. From germline, CDR1 is DFQATT and CDR2 SNEGSKA (reference sequence). V gave up 4 bases and J gave up 5 bases, with 12 bases separating them.

In its sample, this clonotype was seen a few times. The chain employs TRBV7-2 and TRBJ2-2; 8 bases align to TRBD2. CDR1 and CDR2 from the germline V gene are SGHTA and FQGNSA. J lost 5 bases, V lost 0 bases, and 8 bases had no gene match. The CDR3 runs to 17 residues. CDR3 loop: CASSLALGGGRTGELFF. CDR3 coding DNA: TGTGCCAGCAGCTTAGCGCTTGGCGGGGGGAGGACCGGGGAGCTGTTTTTT.

This clonotype was counted between two and nine times. The chain links TRBV20-1 to TRBJ2-3, with 8 positions matching TRBD2. Germline-derived CDR1 and CDR2 are DFQATT and SNEGSKA (reference sequence). The ends lost 7 bases at V and 0 bases at J; junction bases unmatched: 9. This CDR3 comprises 15 residues. CDR3 DNA: TGCAGTGTTCCGGCGCGGGAGGTGAGCACAGATACGCAGTATTTT. It translates to CSVPAREVSTDTQYF.